Sequencing of this T cell receptor beta chain was carried out in a study of CD8 T cells in Susac syndrome. Study conclusions and caveats: As the study acknowledged, the number of individuals in its TCR sequencing and HLA analysis was relatively small.

With random hexamers, reverse transcription was performed on roughly 0.5 to 1 ug of RNA. TCRdb independently ran MiXCR on the immunoSEQ multiplex PCR reads; one entry per CDR3 protein. This repertoire shows 160,000 or so distinct CDR3 sequences, roughly 95% found once; its top ten account for about 0.16%. Relapsing-remitting disease, either stable or active, was present in the multiple sclerosis controls, who were treatment-naive patients. The CDR3 consists of 13 residues. V lost 3 bases, J lost 4 bases, and 10 bases lay in between. The V gene's germline CDR1 is SGHAT and CDR2 FQNNGV. Worth noting for this clonotype: Antigen: not known.

The TCR originated in a human donor with multiple sclerosis. The chain carries TRBV11-2 and TRBJ2-7, with unresolved D. The specimen was CD8+ T cells from PBMCs. The chain's CDR3 is CASSFSLPYEQYF. The CDR3 nucleotides read TGTGCCAGCAGCTTTAGCCTTCCTTACGAGCAGTACTTC.